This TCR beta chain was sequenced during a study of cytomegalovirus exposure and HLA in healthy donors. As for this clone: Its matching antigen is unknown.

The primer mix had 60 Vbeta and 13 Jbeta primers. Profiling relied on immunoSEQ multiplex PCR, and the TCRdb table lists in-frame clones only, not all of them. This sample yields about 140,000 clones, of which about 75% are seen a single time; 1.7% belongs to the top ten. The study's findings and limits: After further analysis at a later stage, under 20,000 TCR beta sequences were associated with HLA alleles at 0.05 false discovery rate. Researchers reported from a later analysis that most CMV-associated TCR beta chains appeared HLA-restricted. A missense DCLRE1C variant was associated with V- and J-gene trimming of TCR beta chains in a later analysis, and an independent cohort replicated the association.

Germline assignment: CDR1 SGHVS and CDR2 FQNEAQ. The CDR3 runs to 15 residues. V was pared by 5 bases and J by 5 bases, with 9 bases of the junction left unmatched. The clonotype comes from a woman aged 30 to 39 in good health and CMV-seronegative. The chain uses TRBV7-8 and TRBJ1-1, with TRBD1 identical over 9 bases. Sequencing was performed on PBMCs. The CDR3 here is CASSPRTGEETEAFF. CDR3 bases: TGTGCCAGCAGCCCCAGGACAGGGGAAGAAACTGAAGCTTTCTTT.